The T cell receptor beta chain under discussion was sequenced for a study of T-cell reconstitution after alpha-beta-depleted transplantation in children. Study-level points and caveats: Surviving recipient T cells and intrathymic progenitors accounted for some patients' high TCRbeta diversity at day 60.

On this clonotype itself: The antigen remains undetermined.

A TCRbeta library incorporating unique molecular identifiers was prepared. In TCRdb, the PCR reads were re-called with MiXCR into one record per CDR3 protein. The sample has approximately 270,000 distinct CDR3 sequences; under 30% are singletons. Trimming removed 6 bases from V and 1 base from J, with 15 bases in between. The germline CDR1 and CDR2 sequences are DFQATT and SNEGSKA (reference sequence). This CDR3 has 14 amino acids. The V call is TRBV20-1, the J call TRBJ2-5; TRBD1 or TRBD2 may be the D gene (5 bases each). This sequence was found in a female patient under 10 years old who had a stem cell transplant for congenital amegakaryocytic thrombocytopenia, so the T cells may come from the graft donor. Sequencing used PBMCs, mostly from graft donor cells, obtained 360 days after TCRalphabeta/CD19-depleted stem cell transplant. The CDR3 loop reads CSATTGTAQETQYF. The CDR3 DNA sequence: TGCAGTGCAACAACCGGGACGGCCCAAGAGACCCAGTACTTC.